Shown below are 8 T cell receptor beta chains from a single sample sequenced in a study of early T cells in non-severe SARS-CoV-2 infection. TCRdb re-derived calls from the 5' RACE reads in MiXCR, one entry per CDR3 protein. The sample lists around 75,000 distinct CDR3 sequences, roughly 8.7% occurring once. Specimen: whole blood. The receptors stem from an adult who was a healthcare worker with PCR-confirmed SARS-CoV-2 infection or an uninfected control (not recorded which).

The chain is built from TRBV2 and TRBJ2-3; 7 bases align to TRBD1. Germline CDR1 and CDR2: SNHLY and FYNNEI. The CDR3 loop spans 12 amino acids. Trimming removed 5 bases from V and 5 bases from J; junction bases left unmatched: 1. In nucleotides, the CDR3 is TGTGCCAGCAGTTACAGGGGAGATACGCAGTATTTT. This gives the protein CASSYRGDTQYF.

This clonotype was detected a few times. V is TRBV19 and J is TRBJ1-2; D is ambiguous. The length of the CDR3 is 13 residues. V lost 3 bases and J 6 bases, leaving 11 bases between the germline ends. Germline CDR1 reads LNHDA; CDR2 reads SQIVND (reference sequence). CDR3 nucleotide sequence: TGTGCCAGTAGTATTCGGCGTACGGATGGCTACACCTTC. Protein product: CASSIRRTDGYTF.

V is TRBV7-2 and J is TRBJ2-7; the match to TRBD2 covers 9 bases. Germline V gene sequence: CDR1 SGHTA, CDR2 FQGNSA. V shed 1 base, J shed 6 bases, and the junction held 7 bases outside the gene matches. This CDR3 has 15 residues. The CDR3 loop is CASSLGGGRASEQYF. The CDR3 coding sequence is TGTGCCAGCAGCTTAGGCGGCGGGAGGGCTAGCGAGCAGTACTTC. Full variable domain (rest looked up from reference TRBV7-2 and TRBJ2-7): GAGVSQSPSNKVTEKGKDVELRCDPISGHTALYWYRQSLGQGLEFLIYFQGNSAPDKSGLPSDRFSAERTGGSVSTLTIQRTQQEDSAVYLCASSLGGGRASEQYFGPGTRLTVT.

The chain recombines TRBV5-1 with TRBJ1-1; a weak D match, TRBD1 (6 bases). V was clipped by 4 bases and J by 1 base, with 14 bases between them. CDR1 SGHRS and CDR2 YFSETQ come from the germline V gene. The CDR3 is 15 residues long. CDR3 sequence (DNA): TGCGCCAGCAGCAATCGACAGGCTGCGAACACTGAAGCTTTCTTT. Residues: CASSNRQAANTEAFF.

Only a few counts were recorded for this clonotype. The chain combines TRBV20-1 with TRBJ1-4; 7 bases are a match to TRBD1. Germline loops: CDR1 DFQATT, CDR2 SNEGSKA (reference sequence). This CDR3 contains 13 residues. The junction had 6 bases not matched to a gene; V was cut back by 6 bases and J by 5 bases. The CDR3 DNA follows: TGCAGTGCCCCAGGACAGGCGAATGAAAAACTGTTTTTT. Protein: CSAPGQANEKLFF.

This clonotype was recorded a few times. The chain carries TRBV15 and TRBJ2-7; TRBD1 aligns across 9 bases. V lost 5 bases, J lost 5 bases, and 10 bases stayed unmatched. Germline CDR1 LNHNV, CDR2 YYDKDF (reference sequence). The CDR3 totals 15 residues. The CDR3: CATSSIGQGFHEQYF. The CDR3 coding sequence is TGTGCCACCAGCTCAATAGGACAGGGGTTCCACGAGCAGTACTTC.

There are many counts of this clonotype. This chain uses TRBV12-3 or TRBV12-4 with TRBJ1-1; D unclear. CDR3 length equals 14 residues. Trimming stripped 3 bases from V and 4 bases from J, with 12 bases between. In DNA form, the CDR3 reads TGTGCCAGCAGTTTGGCTTGGGGTTCCACTGAAGCTTTCTTT. Its protein is CASSLAWGSTEAFF.

The chain has TRBV3-1 and TRBJ1-6; D is uncertain. Germline V gene lookup returns CDR1 LGHDT and CDR2 YNNKEL (reference sequence). This CDR3 contains 13 residues. With 1 base removed from V and 9 bases from J, the gap between germline ends came to 7 bases. CDR3 protein: CASSQAGSSPLHF. The DNA for the CDR3 is TGTGCCAGCAGCCAAGCGGGTTCTTCACCCCTCCACTTT.